The table lists the clone carrying this T cell receptor (beta chain) with a count of one. Looked up from germline, CDR1 is SNHLY and CDR2 is FYNNEI. V was shortened by 9 bases and J by 2 bases, with 17 bases between the two germline ends. This CDR3 has 15 residues. This entry belongs to a study of blood T cell repertoires in COVID-19. Across the whole study: Acute and convalescent COVID-19 samples came from the United States, Italy and Spain.

Assay used: immunoSEQ multiplex PCR; TCRdb lists only in-frame clones, some missing. The sample lists about 90,000 clones, 85% occurring once. This chain joins TRBV2 and TRBJ2-1, with D possibly TRBD1 on 5 matching bases. Sample: peripheral blood. This TCR was recovered from a woman in her 70s with active or convalescent COVID-19. DNA of the CDR3: TGTGCCAGTGGCTTTTGGGGCGATGCCTACAATGAGCAGTTCTTC. This encodes CASGFWGDAYNEQFF.